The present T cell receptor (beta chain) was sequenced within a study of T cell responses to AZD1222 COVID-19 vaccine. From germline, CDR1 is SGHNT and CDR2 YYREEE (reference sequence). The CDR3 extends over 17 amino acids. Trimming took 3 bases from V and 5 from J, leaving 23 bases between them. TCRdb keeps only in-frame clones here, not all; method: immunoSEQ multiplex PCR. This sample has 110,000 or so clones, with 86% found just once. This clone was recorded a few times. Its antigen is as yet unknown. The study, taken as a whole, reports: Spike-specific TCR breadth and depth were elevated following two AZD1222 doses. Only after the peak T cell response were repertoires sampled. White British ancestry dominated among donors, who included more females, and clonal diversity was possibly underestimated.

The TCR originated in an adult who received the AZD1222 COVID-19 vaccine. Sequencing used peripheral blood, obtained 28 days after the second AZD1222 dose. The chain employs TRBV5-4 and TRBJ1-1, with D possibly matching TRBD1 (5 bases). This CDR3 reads CASSSDEASGGGTEAFF. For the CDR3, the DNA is TGTGCCAGCAGCTCCGACGAGGCTTCCGGGGGAGGGACTGAAGCTTTCTTT.